Presented here are 18 T cell receptor beta chains from one specimen sequenced in a study of CD8 T cells in ankylosing spondylitis (dated by TCRdb to 2017 to 2019). Here is what the overall study found, with its caveats: Blood from ankylosing spondylitis patients appeared to be characterized by a TCR beta motif composed of under ten highly homologous amino acid variants.

Libraries came from 5' RACE. Sequencing was carried out with an Illumina HiSeq 2500. The raw public reads went through TCRdb reprocessing: fastp at Q25, MiXCR clone calling, in-frame beta chains kept. Rows are combined by CDR3 protein, so each entry shows the most common genes and DNA. For this sample there are roughly 700,000 distinct CDR3 sequences; 15% to 20% appear just once. The ten largest clonotypes hold around 20% of the sample. For these receptors, no antigen is known. Sequencing input: blood, either unsorted or a sorted T cell fraction (not recorded which). Receptors originate from a male donor with ankylosing spondylitis.

A few counts support this clonotype. The chain recombines TRBV5-1 with TRBJ2-7; a possible D gene is TRBD1 (6 bases). V gave up 0 bases and J gave up 3 bases, with 16 bases separating them. CDR1 and CDR2 (germline): SGHRS, YFSETQ. The CDR3 spans 16 residues. DNA for the CDR3: TGCGCCAGCAGCTTGGGGAATCCGGGACATAACTACGAGCAGTACTTC. This translates into CASSLGNPGHNYEQYF.

The genes are TRBV12-3 or TRBV12-4 and TRBJ2-3, with 7 bases fitting TRBD2. This CDR3 spans 15 amino acids. The junction had 6 bases not matched to a gene; V was cut back by 1 base and J by 5 bases. The DNA of the CDR3 is TGTGCCAGCAGTTTAGGGGCGGGAGCGGTAGATACGCAGTATTTT. This encodes CASSLGAGAVDTQYF.

The rearrangement uses TRBV11-3 and TRBJ2-1, with TRBD2 identical over 9 bases. The length of the CDR3 is 16 residues. The germline gives CDR1 SGHNT, CDR2 YENEEA. The V segment lost 5 bases and the J segment 4 bases; nucleotides outside the gene matches: 9. This chain's CDR3 is CASSADSGLAYNEQFF. CDR3 DNA: TGTGCCAGCAGCGCCGATTCGGGACTAGCATACAATGAGCAGTTCTTC.

This clonotype was seen only a few times. The V and J genes are TRBV29-1 and TRBJ2-4; TRBD2 might be the D (6 bases). The CDR3 runs to 14 residues. Germline CDR1 is SQVTM and CDR2 is ANQGSEA. V was shortened by 4 bases and J by 6 bases, with 16 bases between the two germline ends. In DNA, the CDR3 is TGCAGCGTTGGTCCGGGACTCGAGGGAAACATTCAGTACTTC. Translated, it gives CSVGPGLEGNIQYF.

This clonotype was seen more than once but under ten times. The rearrangement links TRBV5-1 to TRBJ1-2; 8 nucleotides align to TRBD1. The CDR3 sequence is 14 residues long. V trimming: 4 bases; J trimming: 8 bases; junction bases outside the gene matches: 10. Per the germline V gene, CDR1 is SGHRS and CDR2 is YFSETQ. The CDR3: CASSVLTTGEGYTF. The CDR3 DNA reads as TGCGCCAGCAGCGTGCTAACGACAGGGGAAGGCTACACCTTC.

This sequence joins TRBV5-5 and TRBJ1-1; TRBD1 might be the D (6 bases). V lost 0 bases and J 0 bases, leaving 12 bases between the germline ends. CDR1 is SGHKS and CDR2 is YYEKEE in the germline V gene (reference sequence). CDR3 length equals 16 residues. In DNA form, the CDR3 reads TGTGCCAGCAGCTTGGGGGACACTAACATGAACACTGAAGCTTTCTTT. Protein product: CASSLGDTNMNTEAFF.

The chain links TRBV20-1 to TRBJ1-2; 10 bases are shared with TRBD1. Germline-derived CDR1 and CDR2 are DFQATT and SNEGSKA (reference sequence). The CDR3 consists of 14 residues. V lost 4 bases and J lost 3; bases outside the gene matches: 5. The CDR3 sequence: CSATGTGDYYGYTF. CDR3 nucleotide sequence: TGCAGTGCTACCGGGACAGGGGATTACTATGGCTACACCTTC.

The chain carries TRBV12-3 or TRBV12-4 and TRBJ2-5; the match to TRBD2 covers 7 bases. With 3 bases clipped from V and 4 bases from J, the junction kept 8 bases outside the gene matches. The CDR3 is 15 amino acids. The CDR3: CASSLGTTGGETQYF. In DNA form, the CDR3 reads TGTGCCAGCAGTTTGGGGACTACCGGCGGAGAGACCCAGTACTTC.

This clonotype has more than one count but fewer than ten. V gene TRBV21-1 combines with J gene TRBJ1-2; the table calls TRBD1, which could not be checked here. TRBV21-1 is designated a pseudogene. The CDR3 is 18 residues long. CDR3 sequence reads: CASSRRDRLILANYGYTF. DNA for the CDR3: TGTGCCAGCAGCCGTCGCGACAGGCTTATCTTAGCGAACTATGGCTACACCTTC.

This clonotype was picked up one time. The J gene is TRBJ2-7, the V gene TRBV4-1, with D tentatively TRBD2 (6 bases). The germline CDR1 and CDR2 sequences are MGHRA and YSYEKL. The CDR3 length is 13 residues. V dropped 5 bases and J dropped 6 bases, with 14 bases sitting between them. The CDR3 protein is CASSSRLDPEQYF. DNA of the CDR3: TGCGCCAGCAGCTCGCGACTAGATCCCGAGCAGTACTTC.

This clonotype was seen a few times. This chain links TRBV7-2 with TRBJ1-6, with D hard to call. Trimming took off 3 bases at V and 6 bases at J, with 9 bases between the two ends. The CDR3 length is 14 residues. Germline V lookup: CDR1 SGHTA, CDR2 FQGNSA. CDR3 in DNA: TGTGCCAGCAGCTTGGTCCGCGGTAATTCACCCCTCCACTTT. This encodes CASSLVRGNSPLHF.

The gene calls are TRBV9 and TRBJ2-1; D is unclear. CDR3 length equals 12 residues. Trimming removed 3 bases at V and 7 bases at J, with 8 bases between. Germline CDR1 is SGDLS and CDR2 is YYNGEE. The CDR3 nucleotides are TGTGCCAGCAGCGCCCTAAAAAATGAGCAGTTCTTC. Amino acid sequence: CASSALKNEQFF.

This clonotype was seen only a few times. The rearrangement uses TRBV18 and TRBJ2-7; TRBD2 matches 12 bases. Germline-derived CDR1 and CDR2 are KGHSH and LQKENI. The CDR3 consists of 15 residues. With 3 bases clipped from V and 5 bases from J, the junction kept 5 bases outside the gene matches. CDR3 amino acids: CASSPRASGRDEQYF. DNA of the CDR3: TGTGCCAGCTCACCCCGCGCTAGCGGGAGGGACGAGCAGTACTTC.

J is TRBJ1-1 and V is TRBV29-1, with TRBD1 matching over 10 bases. The junction had 10 bases not matched to a gene; V was cut back by 6 bases and J by 6 bases. Germline assignment: CDR1 SQVTM and CDR2 ANQGSEA. This CDR3 has 14 amino acids. CDR3 sequence reads: CSVFGGQGLSEAFF. The CDR3, as DNA: TGCAGCGTCTTTGGGGGACAGGGGCTCTCTGAAGCTTTCTTT.

This clonotype was detected a few times. This chain links TRBV20-1 with TRBJ2-3; tentative D call: TRBD1 (5 bases). V dropped 6 bases and J dropped 2 bases, with 21 bases sitting between them. This CDR3 contains 16 residues. Germline-derived CDR1 and CDR2 are DFQATT and SNEGSKA (reference sequence). This chain's CDR3 is CSADQGVGYYTDTQYF. As DNA, the CDR3 is TGCAGTGCAGACCAGGGTGTCGGGTATTACACAGATACGCAGTATTTT.

The chain links TRBV10-3 to TRBJ2-2, with D unclear. Looked up from germline, CDR1 is ENHRY and CDR2 is SYGVKD. The CDR3 extends over 12 amino acids. Trimming removed 3 bases from V and 8 bases from J, with 7 bases in between. As DNA, the CDR3 is TGTGCCATCAGTGAAGACCTGGGGGAGCTGTTTTTT. Translating gives CAISEDLGELFF.

This clonotype was recorded a few times. The chain employs TRBV30 and TRBJ2-7; TRBD1 aligns across 9 bases. J lost 5 bases, V lost 4 bases, and 6 bases had no gene match. Germline V gene sequence: CDR1 GTSNPN, CDR2 SVGIG (reference sequence). The CDR3 contains 13 residues. CDR3 bases: TGTGCCTGGATGTCCGGACAGGGGAACGAGCAGTACTTC. It encodes CAWMSGQGNEQYF.

This clonotype was observed a handful of times. This chain links TRBV3-1 with TRBJ2-7; no definite D call. Trimming took 0 bases from V and 5 from J, leaving 17 bases between them. This CDR3 has 16 amino acids. Germline V gene data show CDR1 as LGHDT and CDR2 as YNNKEL (reference sequence). For the CDR3, the DNA is TGTGCCAGCAGCCAAGAGGGATGGCGTCCGGGCAACGAGCAGTACTTC. This codes for CASSQEGWRPGNEQYF.